This TCR beta chain derives from a study of identical twins. Study observations and caveats: Models underestimated how often monozygotic twins shared out-of-frame TCR alpha. The authors noted that invariant MAIT and iNKT cells could partly confound zero-insertion analyses. Fewer insertions characterized abundant cord blood beta clonotypes, whereas memory repertoires showed none.

Carrying unique molecular identifiers, the cDNA also gained a universal primer site through template switching. TCRdb re-called the 5' RACE reads through MiXCR, storing one row per CDR3 protein. The repertoire holds about 100,000 distinct CDR3 sequences, with 5.9% as singletons. This clonotype was seen at least ten times. Its target is not known. The CDR3 has 10 residues. V shed 3 bases and J shed 7 bases, with 0 bases lying between them. Germline V lookup: CDR1 SEHNR, CDR2 FQNEAQ (reference sequence). The chain joins TRBV7-9 to TRBJ2-2; unclear D gene. The sample was memory T cells sorted from blood. This TCR derives from a woman aged 45-65 years in good health. CDR3 DNA: TGTGCCAGCAGCTTCGGGGAGCTGTTTTTT. This encodes CASSFGELFF.